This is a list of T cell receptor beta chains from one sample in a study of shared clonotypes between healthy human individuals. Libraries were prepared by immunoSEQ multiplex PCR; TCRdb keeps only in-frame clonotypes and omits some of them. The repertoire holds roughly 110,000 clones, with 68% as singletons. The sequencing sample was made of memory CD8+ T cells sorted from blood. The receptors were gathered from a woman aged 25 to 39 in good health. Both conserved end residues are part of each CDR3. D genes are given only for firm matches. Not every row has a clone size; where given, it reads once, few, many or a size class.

DNA: TGCGCCAGCAGCCCGGGACAGGGGGCGAACTATGGCTACACCTTC
CDR3: CASSPGQGANYGYTF
V: TRBV5-1
size: few
J: TRBJ1-2
D: TRBD1

DNA: TGTGCCAGCAGTGAAGAGGAAGGGGCTGGGGCCAACGTCCTGACTTTC
CDR3: CASSEEEGAGANVLTF
V: TRBV6-1
size: few
J: TRBJ2-6
D: -

DNA: TGTGCCAGCAGCTCGACAGAGAACTATGGCTACACCTTC
CDR3: CASSSTENYGYTF
V: TRBV13
size: -
J: TRBJ1-2
D: -

DNA: TGTGCCAGCAGCTTATCCCGGAGCGGGAGGGCCAATGAGCAGTTCTTC
CDR3: CASSLSRSGRANEQFF
V: TRBV7-8
size: -
J: TRBJ2-1
D: TRBD2

DNA: TGTGCCAGCAGCTTAGCCGGGGGCAATCAGCCCCAGCATTTT
CDR3: CASSLAGGNQPQHF
V: TRBV5-8
size: -
J: TRBJ1-5
D: -

DNA: TGTGCCTGGAGTGTAGGGCTAGCGGGAGCCTACGAGCAGTACTTC
CDR3: CAWSVGLAGAYEQYF
V: TRBV30
size: -
J: TRBJ2-7
D: TRBD2

DNA: TGTGCCAGCAGTGTATACCCCCCACCGGAGACCCAGTACTTC
CDR3: CASSVYPPPETQYF
V: TRBV28
size: -
J: TRBJ2-5
D: -

DNA: TGTGCCAGCAGTGATAGGGGACAGGATACGAATGAGCAGTTCTTC
CDR3: CASSDRGQDTNEQFF
V: TRBV25-1
size: -
J: TRBJ2-1
D: TRBD1

DNA: TGTGCCAGCAGTAGGGGACTAGCGGGCGGGGAGCAGTACTTC
CDR3: CASSRGLAGGEQYF
V: TRBV27
size: -
J: TRBJ2-7
D: TRBD2

DNA: TGTGCCAGCAGTGAAGGTGGGGGGGCAGAGCCCCAGCATTTT
CDR3: CASSEGGGAEPQHF
V: TRBV6-1
size: -
J: TRBJ1-5
D: -

DNA: TGTGCCAGCAGCCCGACCGGGCCCCCGATGGGCGAGCAGTTCTTC
CDR3: CASSPTGPPMGEQFF
V: TRBV7-9
size: -
J: TRBJ2-1
D: -

DNA: TGCGCCAGCAGCCAAGATGCTGGCCCGGGACTAGCGGGAGGAGGGGGGGAGCTGTTTTTT
CDR3: CASSQDAGPGLAGGGGELFF
V: TRBV4-1
size: -
J: TRBJ2-2
D: TRBD2

DNA: TGTGCCAGCAGTTTATTGGCGGGGTCTCACAATGAGCAGTTCTTC
CDR3: CASSLLAGSHNEQFF
V: TRBV27
size: few
J: TRBJ2-1
D: -

DNA: TGTGCCAGCAGCTTAGTTATCGGGGCCACTGAAGCTTTCTTT
CDR3: CASSLVIGATEAFF
V: TRBV13
size: -
J: TRBJ1-1
D: -

DNA: TGTGCCAGCAGTGACTCTGACAGCAACACCGGGGAGCTGTTTTTT
CDR3: CASSDSDSNTGELFF
V: TRBV6-4
size: many
J: TRBJ2-2
D: -

DNA: TGCAGCGTTCGGACAGGGGAGAGGAATCAGCCCCAGCATTTT
CDR3: CSVRTGERNQPQHF
V: TRBV29-1
size: -
J: TRBJ1-5
D: TRBD1

DNA: TGTGCCAGCAGCCAAGAGGACTACTGGAGCGATGAGCAGTTCTTC
CDR3: CASSQEDYWSDEQFF
V: TRBV14
size: few
J: TRBJ2-1
D: -

DNA: TGTGCCACCAGCAGAGGTTTCGGGACAGGGTTTTTCAGCACAGATACGCAGTATTTT
CDR3: CATSRGFGTGFFSTDTQYF
V: TRBV15
size: -
J: TRBJ2-3
D: TRBD1

DNA: TGTGCCAGCACGACAGCTATACCCTACGAGCAGTACTTC
CDR3: CASTTAIPYEQYF
V: TRBV2
size: -
J: TRBJ2-7
D: -

DNA: TGTGCCAGCAGCCTGCGACAGGGTATCAGCAATGAGCAGTTCTTC
CDR3: CASSLRQGISNEQFF
V: TRBV7-3
size: -
J: TRBJ2-1
D: TRBD1

DNA: TGTGCCAGCAGTGAAGTCCGGGGCGATGAGCAGTTCTTC
CDR3: CASSEVRGDEQFF
V: TRBV6-1
size: -
J: TRBJ2-1
D: -

DNA: TGTGCCACCAGGCCCTTGCGGTCCTCCTACAATGAGCAGTTCTTC
CDR3: CATRPLRSSYNEQFF
V: TRBV10-3
size: -
J: TRBJ2-1
D: -

DNA: TGTGCCAGCAGCTTAGCCCGACGGCGCTCTGGAAACACCATATATTTT
CDR3: CASSLARRRSGNTIYF
V: TRBV7-6
size: -
J: TRBJ1-3
D: -

DNA: TGTGCCAGCATCCTAACCAGGCATTCTGGCGAGCAGTACTTC
CDR3: CASILTRHSGEQYF
V: TRBV6-1
size: -
J: TRBJ2-7
D: -